This TCR beta chain was sequenced during a study of T cell clonality in common variable immunodeficiency. This clone was recorded at least ten times. The DNA ends 3 residues before the CDR3 does, and the rest of the CDR3 is filled in from the germline J gene. Blood samples were heparinized, about 5 to 9 ml per donor. The table came from immunoSEQ multiplex PCR; TCRdb's copy has only in-frame clones and leaves some out. The table lists approximately 81,000 clones, with no singletons. V was cut by 4 bases and J by 8 bases, with 24 bases left in between. The CDR3 covers 17 residues. CDR1 and CDR2 (germline): SGHRS, YFSETQ.

The sequenced sample was peripheral blood mononuclear cells. V usage is TRBV5-1 and J usage is TRBJ1-4; TRBD1 is a possible D gene (6 bases). This sequence originates from a person aged 18 to 70 in good health. CDR3 sequence reads: CASSPASFRGEGEKLFF. The part of the CDR3 DNA that was read is TGCGCCAGCAGCCCCGCAAGTTTCAGGGGCGAGGGCGAAAAA.